The source of this T cell receptor beta chain is a study of blood T cells in healthy people across ages. Trimming cost V 4 bases and J 10 bases, with 20 bases left between them. The CDR3 consists of 15 residues. CDR1 is MNHNY, CDR2 SVGAGI, per germline (reference sequence). Study-level results: Long-lived and aged donors differed, with more naive CD4+ cells and higher diversity in the long-lived.

At least 7 million PBMCs were isolated per sample. As for this clonotype: What it binds is not known.

For the second PCR, which ran for roughly 6 to 11 cycles, a sample-barcoded 5' primer and a J-beta primer mix were used. A single record per CDR3 protein comes from TCRdb applying MiXCR to the 5' RACE reads. This repertoire shows hundreds of thousands of distinct CDR3 sequences, around 50% found once; its top ten account for approximately 13%. Sequencing was performed on blood. The V gene is TRBV6-6, the J gene TRBJ2-1; possibly TRBD2 for D (6 bases). The TCR was taken from a woman aged 80 or over in good health. The CDR3 sequence: CASSWFAGISYEQFF. The CDR3 nucleotides read TGTGCCAGCAGTTGGTTCGCGGGAATTTCCTACGAGCAGTTCTTC.